These 29 T cell receptor beta chains were all obtained from the same sample, sequenced in a study of shared clonotypes between healthy human individuals. TCRdb's copy holds only in-frame clones and misses some; the assay was immunoSEQ multiplex PCR. This table holds more than 1 million clones, around three quarters found once. Sequencing was carried out using memory CD4+ T cells from PBMCs. Subset: CD45RA-negative fraction. The receptors originated from a man between 18 and 29 years old in good health. Some clones in this sample may be carry-over from other donors' samples.

V and J are TRBV30 and TRBJ2-6; weak D call: TRBD1 (5 bases). The CDR3 extends over 15 amino acids. With 2 bases removed from V and 1 base from J, the gap between germline ends came to 9 bases. Germline V gene sequence: CDR1 GTSNPN, CDR2 SVGIG (reference sequence). This chain's CDR3 is CAWSSGLSGANVLTF. CDR3 sequence (DNA): TGTGCCTGGAGTTCAGGGTTATCTGGGGCCAACGTCCTGACTTTC.

The rearrangement uses TRBV5-1 and TRBJ1-1, with 7 bases fitting TRBD1. The germline V gene has CDR1 SGHRS and CDR2 YFSETQ. V was pared by 4 bases and J by 11 bases, with 14 bases of the junction left unmatched. The CDR3 is 14 amino acids. CDR3 coding DNA: TGCGCCAGCAGCCCAGTAGCAGACAGGGCGTGGGCTTTCTTT. This translates into CASSPVADRAWAFF.

The chain carries TRBV18 and TRBJ1-4; the match to TRBD1 covers 10 bases. Trimming cost V 4 bases and J 6 bases; bases outside gene matches: 2. CDR3 length equals 14 residues. Germline CDR1 is KGHSH and CDR2 is LQKENI. The CDR3 sequence is CASSRGTGDEKLFF. As DNA, the CDR3 is TGTGCCAGCTCACGAGGGACAGGGGATGAAAAACTGTTTTTT.

The V gene is TRBV5-1, the J gene TRBJ2-5; TRBD1 matches 7 bases. V dropped 4 bases and J dropped 2; count of bases not matched to a gene: 8. The CDR3 is 15 residues long. Germline V CDR1 and CDR2: SGHRS, YFSETQ. CDR3 DNA sequence: TGCGCCAGCAGCCCCCGACAGGGTACGCAAGAGACCCAGTACTTC. It encodes CASSPRQGTQETQYF.

This clone was detected only a few times. The V gene is TRBV19, the J gene TRBJ2-1, with TRBD2 matching 11 bases. V lost 5 bases, J lost 6 bases, and 6 bases stayed unmatched. The germline CDR1 and CDR2 sequences are LNHDA and SQIVND (reference sequence). The CDR3 has 15 residues. CDR3 sequence (DNA): TGTGCCAGTAGTTTAGCGGGAGGGCCGGGCAATGAGCAGTTCTTC. Translating gives CASSLAGGPGNEQFF.

J is TRBJ2-4 and V is TRBV5-6; D gene ambiguous. V lost 0 bases and J lost 0, with 10 bases in between. This CDR3 is built from 16 residues. Germline CDR1 reads SGHDT; CDR2 reads YYEEEE. The CDR3 sequence: CASSLVGLLAKNIQYF. CDR3 DNA: TGTGCCAGCAGCTTGGTCGGGTTACTAGCCAAAAACATTCAGTACTTC.

V gene TRBV27 combines with J gene TRBJ2-1, with D unresolved. The CDR3 contains 14 residues. In germline, CDR1 is MNHEY, CDR2 SMNVEV (reference sequence). Trimming left V 3 bases short and J 7 bases short, with 13 bases between. CDR3 amino acids: CASSLARVGNEQFF. CDR3 nucleotides: TGTGCCAGCAGTTTGGCCAGAGTGGGGAATGAGCAGTTCTTC.

J is TRBJ1-3 and V is TRBV7-2; perhaps TRBD1 as D (6 bases). CDR3 length: 13 residues. Per the germline V gene, CDR1 is SGHTA and CDR2 is FQGNSA. CDR3 residues: CVGARGEGNTIYF. CDR3 nucleotide sequence: TGTGTGGGGGCTAGAGGTGAAGGAAACACCATATATTTT.

The CDR3 sequence is CASSFGGRLETQYF. CDR3 nucleotide sequence: TGTGCCAGCAGCTTCGGGGGGCGGCTAGAGACCCAGTACTTC. The V call is TRBV7-2, the J call TRBJ2-5; tentatively, D is TRBD2 (7 bases). Germline loops: CDR1 SGHTA, CDR2 FQGNSA. With 3 bases removed from V and 4 bases from J, the gap between germline ends came to 12 bases. The CDR3 runs to 14 residues.

This clone showed up many times. V and J are TRBV6-6 and TRBJ2-2, with D tentatively TRBD2 (5 bases). The germline CDR1 and CDR2 sequences are MNHNY and SVGAGI (reference sequence). V was clipped by 0 bases and J by 6 bases, with 11 bases between them. The CDR3 has 15 amino acids. The CDR3, as DNA: TGTGCCAGCAGTTACTCGCTGGAGGCGGCCGGGGAGCTGTTTTTT. It is translated as CASSYSLEAAGELFF.

The V gene is TRBV9, the J gene TRBJ1-6; maybe TRBD1 (5 bases). The CDR3 spans 14 residues. Trimming took off 0 bases at V and 14 bases at J, with 15 bases between the two ends. CDR1 is SGDLS and CDR2 is YYNGEE in the germline V gene. The CDR3 DNA is TGTGCCAGCAGCGTAGGGCAGGGAGTTGGATCCCTCCACTTT. Residues: CASSVGQGVGSLHF.

The chain joins TRBV27 to TRBJ2-3; D might be TRBD2 (5 bases). The CDR3 length is 17 residues. The V end lost 7 bases, the J end lost 5 bases, and 25 bases lay between the germline ends. Germline CDR1 MNHEY, CDR2 SMNVEV (reference sequence). CDR3 amino acids: CASTPWSLGLAVDTQYF. CDR3 nucleotide sequence: TGTGCCAGCACCCCGTGGAGTTTAGGGCTAGCTGTAGATACGCAGTATTTT.

This CDR3 is CASSDTLEQYF. The CDR3 DNA is TGTGCCAGCAGTGACACGCTTGAGCAGTACTTC. V and J are TRBV6-5 and TRBJ2-7; D remains unclear. The CDR3 runs 11 residues. Trimming pared 5 bases from V and 7 bases from J, leaving 9 bases between. Germline CDR1 and CDR2: MNHEY and SVGAGI.

The table lists this clone with a few counts. V usage is TRBV2 and J usage is TRBJ1-1; TRBD1 aligns across 7 bases. The germline V gene has CDR1 SNHLY and CDR2 FYNNEI. This CDR3 spans 13 amino acids. V shed 7 bases and J 7 bases; nucleotides not matched to a gene: 9. CDR3 in DNA: TGTGCCAGCACCATAGACAGGGTGGGTGAAGCTTTCTTT. Translated, it gives CASTIDRVGEAFF.

This clone was seen more than once but under ten times. CDR3 nucleotide sequence: TGTGCCAGCCCCACGTCAGTTTTGACTGAAGCTTTCTTT. Translating gives CASPTSVLTEAFF. The gene calls are TRBV6-1 and TRBJ1-1, with D unclear. CDR3 size: 13 residues. Trimming shortened V by 8 bases and J by 5 bases, and 15 bases separated the two germline ends. Germline V gene lookup returns CDR1 MNHNS and CDR2 SASEGT.

The chain uses TRBV15 and TRBJ2-7; 7 bases are shared with TRBD1. This CDR3 has 15 amino acids. CDR1 and CDR2 (germline): LNHNV, YYDKDF (reference sequence). V was pared by 0 bases and J by 3 bases, with 5 bases of the junction left unmatched. This chain's CDR3 is CATSRDKGAYYEQYF. The CDR3 coding sequence is TGTGCCACCAGCAGAGATAAGGGGGCCTACTACGAGCAGTACTTC.

The gene calls are TRBV15 and TRBJ2-5; tentative D call: TRBD1 (5 bases). Trimming stripped 0 bases from V and 4 bases from J, with 15 bases between. This CDR3 is built from 16 residues. CDR1 and CDR2 from the germline V gene are LNHNV and YYDKDF (reference sequence). The CDR3 coding sequence is TGTGCCACCAGCAGAGATCCGGCTTTGCAGGGAGAGACCCAGTACTTC. It specifies CATSRDPALQGETQYF.

Worth noting for this clone: One junction end does not reproduce the germline sequence, and a read error may be involved. The rearrangement links TRBV5-4 to TRBJ2-3; no clear D. This CDR3 spans 14 amino acids. Germline CDR1 and CDR2: SGHNT and YYREEE (reference sequence). The chain's CDR3 is CAGSLAPEGDTQYF. CDR3 DNA sequence: TGTGCCGGCAGCTTGGCCCCCGAAGGGGATACGCAGTATTTT.

V and J are TRBV7-2 and TRBJ1-3; D gene ambiguous. The V gene's germline CDR1 is SGHTA and CDR2 FQGNSA. This CDR3 spans 15 amino acids. Trimming shortened V by 5 bases and J by 2 bases, and 13 bases separated the two germline ends. CDR3 sequence: CASSLGPAAGNTIYF. The CDR3 bases are TGTGCCAGCAGCCTCGGTCCTGCGGCTGGAAACACCATATATTTT. Together with reference TRBV7-2 and TRBJ1-3, the CDR3 gives the full variable domain: GAGVSQSPSNKVTEKGKDVELRCDPISGHTALYWYRQSLGQGLEFLIYFQGNSAPDKSGLPSDRFSAERTGGSVSTLTIQRTQQEDSAVYLCASSLGPAAGNTIYFGEGSWLTVV.

The rearrangement joins TRBV7-2 to TRBJ1-2; no clear D gene. The V gene lost 1 base and the J gene lost 2 bases, with 11 bases spanning the gap. CDR3 length equals 15 residues. CDR1 is SGHTA and CDR2 is FQGNSA in the germline V gene. CDR3 nucleotide sequence: TGTGCCAGCAGCTTAGTTAACACGGCCAACTATGGCTACACCTTC. Its translation: CASSLVNTANYGYTF.

This chain connects TRBV19 to TRBJ1-2; the D is unclear. The CDR3 is 12 amino acids. The V and J ends lost 5 bases and 8 bases respectively, with 12 bases between them. Germline V gene sequence: CDR1 LNHDA, CDR2 SQIVND (reference sequence). The DNA for the CDR3 is TGTGCCAGTAGTCCCGGACGTTACGGCTACACCTTC. As protein: CASSPGRYGYTF.

The chain employs TRBV9 and TRBJ1-4; D is unclear. Per the germline V gene, CDR1 is SGDLS and CDR2 is YYNGEE. Between the trimmed V and J ends, which lost 2 bases and 0 bases, there was a span of 11 bases. The CDR3 runs to 16 residues. In DNA, the CDR3 is TGTGCCAGCAGCGTGACTTTCGGGCCAACTAATGAAAAACTGTTTTTT. Encoded protein: CASSVTFGPTNEKLFF.

The sample holds a few counts of this clone. The J gene is TRBJ2-1, the V gene TRBV7-9; TRBD1 aligns across 10 bases. With V trimmed by 5 bases and J by 8 bases, 6 bases remained unmatched. Germline CDR1 and CDR2: SEHNR and FQNEAQ (reference sequence). The CDR3 spans 14 residues. CDR3 residues: CASSPTTGGYEQFF. CDR3 DNA sequence: TGTGCCAGCAGCCCAACGACAGGGGGCTATGAGCAGTTCTTC.

V gene TRBV7-2 combines with J gene TRBJ1-2, with a possible D match to TRBD1 (6 bases). This CDR3 has 15 residues. Trimming cost V 1 base and J 3 bases, with 12 bases left between them. Per germline, CDR1 SGHTA and CDR2 FQGNSA. CDR3 DNA: TGTGCCAGCAGCTTAGTTCTTGGGGGCGACTATGGCTACACCTTC. Amino acids: CASSLVLGGDYGYTF.

The V call is TRBV2, the J call TRBJ2-3; D is tentatively TRBD1 or TRBD2 (5 bases each). The CDR3 runs 13 residues. Trimming took 3 bases from V and 6 from J, leaving 10 bases between them. Per germline, CDR1 SNHLY and CDR2 FYNNEI. CDR3 in amino acids: CASSELAGDTQYF. DNA for the CDR3: TGTGCCAGCAGTGAGCTAGCAGGGGATACGCAGTATTTT. Complete variable domain (other parts from reference TRBV2 and TRBJ2-3): EPEVTQTPSHQVTQMGQEVILRCVPISNHLYFYWYRQILGQKVEFLVSFYNNEISEKSEIFDDQFSVERPDGSNFTLKIRSTKLEDSAMYFCASSELAGDTQYFGPGTRLTVL.

This clone was seen just once. This rearrangement joins TRBV2 to TRBJ1-2; TRBD1 aligns across 9 bases. The CDR3 has 14 residues. The V segment lost 7 bases and the J segment 2 bases; nucleotides outside the gene matches: 5. Per the germline V gene, CDR1 is SNHLY and CDR2 is FYNNEI. The CDR3 loop is CASTPGQGNYGYTF. The DNA for the CDR3 is TGTGCCAGCACCCCGGGACAGGGCAACTATGGCTACACCTTC.

The rearrangement uses TRBV29-1 and TRBJ1-3, with D unclear. Germline V gene sequence: CDR1 SQVTM, CDR2 ANQGSEA. CDR3 length: 12 amino acids. For the CDR3, the DNA is TGCAGAGCTTTGATCTCTGGAAACACCATATATTTT. The encoded protein is CRALISGNTIYF.

V usage is TRBV2 and J usage is TRBJ1-5, with 7 bases matching TRBD1. Germline trimming cut 5 bases from V and 7 bases from J; bases unmatched to any gene: 8. Germline V lookup: CDR1 SNHLY, CDR2 FYNNEI. This CDR3 has 14 residues. This chain's CDR3 is CASSPLDRNQPQHF. For the CDR3, the DNA is TGTGCCAGCAGTCCTCTGGACAGGAACCAGCCCCAGCATTTT.

The rearrangement links TRBV7-3 to TRBJ2-1; D is perhaps TRBD1 or TRBD2 (5 bases each). CDR1 SGHTA and CDR2 FQGTGA come from the germline V gene. The CDR3 has 15 residues. V shed 5 bases and J shed 4 bases, with 15 bases lying between them. In nucleotides, the CDR3 is TGTGCCAGCAGCCTGGGACCAACAATATACAATGAGCAGTTCTTC. Translated, it gives CASSLGPTIYNEQFF.